These 19 T cell receptor beta chains share one sample of origin, sequenced in a study of shared clonotypes between healthy human individuals. The assay was immunoSEQ multiplex PCR, and TCRdb's table has in-frame clones only and misses some. The data contain 600,000 to 750,000 clones, less than 80% of them singletons. The sequenced sample consisted of memory CD4+ T cells sorted from blood. Subset given: CD45RA-negative fraction. All receptors derive from a woman in her twenties or thirties in good health.

This sequence joins TRBV9 and TRBJ2-1; D is perhaps TRBD1 or TRBD2 (5 bases each). There are 16 residues in the CDR3. Germline CDR1 and CDR2: SGDLS and YYNGEE. The V end lost 0 bases, the J end lost 5 bases, and 15 bases lay between the germline ends. The CDR3 nucleotides read TGTGCCAGCAGCGTAGAGCCGGGACGGACTCACAATGAGCAGTTCTTC. Amino acids: CASSVEPGRTHNEQFF.

This chain joins TRBV28 and TRBJ2-7; D might be TRBD2 (5 bases). Germline assignment: CDR1 MDHEN and CDR2 SYDVKM. The CDR3 sequence is 13 residues long. V lost 7 bases, J lost 2 bases, and 12 bases lay in between. The CDR3 DNA reads TGTGCCAGCACCACTGGGAGTACCTACGAGCAGTACTTC. It translates to CASTTGSTYEQYF.

The rearrangement links TRBV13 to TRBJ2-3, with D hard to call. Germline CDR1 and CDR2: PRHDT and FYEKMQ (reference sequence). V was pared by 5 bases and J by 3 bases, with 12 bases between. This CDR3 has 14 residues. The CDR3 spells CASSRPSITDTQYF. The DNA for the CDR3 is TGTGCCAGCAGCCGACCCAGTATTACAGATACGCAGTATTTT.

V gene TRBV27 combines with J gene TRBJ1-4, with 7 nucleotides matching TRBD1. Germline loops: CDR1 MNHEY, CDR2 SMNVEV (reference sequence). V was pared by 2 bases and J by 0 bases, with 12 bases of the junction left unmatched. This CDR3 contains 19 residues. The CDR3 DNA reads as TGTGCCAGCAGTTTACAGCCCCCAACAGGGGCAGCAACTAATGAAAAACTGTTTTTT. Protein: CASSLQPPTGAATNEKLFF.

The chain employs TRBV11-2 and TRBJ2-1; 9 bases are shared with TRBD2. CDR1 and CDR2 (germline): SGHAT, FQNNGV. CDR3 size: 15 residues. V gave up 5 bases and J gave up 4 bases; unmatched junction bases: 6. The CDR3 sequence is CASSISTSGYNEQFF. Here the CDR3 DNA reads TGTGCCAGCAGCATCTCGACTAGCGGTTACAATGAGCAGTTCTTC.

This chain links TRBV7-9 with TRBJ1-4; the D is unclear. Germline V CDR1 and CDR2: SEHNR, FQNEAQ (reference sequence). This CDR3 is 14 amino acids long. V was trimmed by 5 bases and J by 0 bases, leaving 7 bases between them. The CDR3 sequence is CASSPETTNEKLFF. DNA of the CDR3: TGTGCCAGCAGCCCGGAAACAACTAATGAAAAACTGTTTTTT.

The chain links TRBV28 to TRBJ2-7; D is perhaps TRBD2 (7 bases). Germline-derived CDR1 and CDR2 are MDHEN and SYDVKM. The CDR3 covers 15 residues. Trimming removed 3 bases at V and 1 base at J, with 13 bases between. For the CDR3, the DNA is TGTGCCAGCAGTTTTATCGGGGGGCCATCCTACGAGCAGTACTTC. It translates to CASSFIGGPSYEQYF.

This clone was counted between two and nine times. The chain combines TRBV6-5 with TRBJ1-1; maybe TRBD1 (5 bases). The CDR3 extends over 14 amino acids. Germline V gene lookup returns CDR1 MNHEY and CDR2 SVGAGI. V was cut by 6 bases and J by 1 base, with 12 bases left in between. CDR3 DNA: TGTGCCAGCAGCAGGACACGAAAGAACACTGAAGCTTTCTTT. Residues: CASSRTRKNTEAFF.

The J gene is TRBJ2-2, the V gene TRBV7-2, with D maybe TRBD1 (5 bases). The ends were cut back, 1 base at V and 3 bases at J, with 15 bases in the middle. The CDR3 sequence is 17 residues long. CDR1 and CDR2 (germline): SGHTA, FQGNSA. This CDR3 reads CASSLGWGKGDTGELFF. The CDR3 DNA reads as TGTGCCAGCAGCTTAGGCTGGGGAAAAGGGGACACCGGGGAGCTGTTTTTT.

This clone was observed a handful of times. The chain joins TRBV7-9 to TRBJ2-3; no firm D call. The V end was cut by 5 bases, the J end by 0 bases, with 9 bases between. The germline V gene encodes CDR1 SEHNR and CDR2 FQNEAQ (reference sequence). The CDR3 is made up of 14 amino acids. In DNA form, the CDR3 reads TGTGCCAGCAGCCGACGGATAAGCACAGATACGCAGTATTTT. As protein: CASSRRISTDTQYF.

The chain carries TRBV18 and TRBJ1-5; tentative D call: TRBD1 (5 bases). The V end was cut by 2 bases, the J end by 5 bases, with 13 bases between. CDR3 length: 15 residues. Looked up from germline, CDR1 is KGHSH and CDR2 is LQKENI. DNA of the CDR3: TGTGCCAGCTCACCAGGGGGTCACTTCGATCAGCCCCAGCATTTT. Translating it yields CASSPGGHFDQPQHF.

V gene TRBV25-1 combines with J gene TRBJ2-1, with D perhaps TRBD2 (7 bases). The V gene's germline CDR1 is MGHDK and CDR2 SYGVNS. V gave up 7 bases and J gave up 6 bases, with 13 bases separating them. CDR3 length equals 13 residues. In DNA form, the CDR3 reads TGTGCCAGCAACTATGCGGGGGCCAATGAGCAGTTCTTC. This encodes CASNYAGANEQFF.

The V gene is TRBV5-8, the J gene TRBJ2-7, with 7 bases identical to TRBD1. CDR1 is SGHTS and CDR2 is YDEGEE in the germline V gene. The CDR3 covers 14 residues. With 4 bases clipped from V and 2 bases from J, the junction kept 6 bases outside the gene matches. The CDR3 DNA reads as TGTGCCAGCAGCCGTGAAGGGACAGCCTACGAGCAGTACTTC. Translation gives CASSREGTAYEQYF.

This chain links TRBV28 with TRBJ2-1; D possibly corresponds to TRBD2 (7 bases). V dropped 6 bases and J dropped 3 bases, with 15 bases sitting between them. The CDR3 is made up of 15 amino acids. Germline CDR1 reads MDHEN; CDR2 reads SYDVKM. This CDR3 is CASRPSRGGYNEQFF. DNA for the CDR3: TGTGCCAGCAGACCGTCAAGGGGGGGCTACAATGAGCAGTTCTTC.

The chain recombines TRBV18 with TRBJ2-5; a possible D gene is TRBD1 (6 bases). The CDR3 runs 14 residues. Between the trimmed V and J ends, which lost 1 base and 0 bases, there was a span of 6 bases. From germline, CDR1 is KGHSH and CDR2 LQKENI. The CDR3 spells CASSPRTDQETQYF. The CDR3 nucleotides are TGTGCCAGCTCACCACGGACAGACCAAGAGACCCAGTACTTC. The whole variable domain, remainder taken from reference TRBV18 and TRBJ2-5, is NAGVMQNPRHLVRRRGQEARLRCSPMKGHSHVYWYRQLPEEGLKFMVYLQKENIIDESGMPKERFSAEFPKEGPSILRIQQVVRGDSAAYFCASSPRTDQETQYFGPGTRLLVL.

This clone was detected once. V is TRBV19 and J is TRBJ2-3, with D tentatively TRBD2 (6 bases). This CDR3 is built from 13 residues. Germline V gene lookup returns CDR1 LNHDA and CDR2 SQIVND (reference sequence). The V end was cut by 5 bases, the J end by 6 bases, with 12 bases between. The CDR3: CASSSVREDTQYF. Written as DNA, the CDR3 is TGTGCCAGTAGTTCCGTCCGGGAGGATACGCAGTATTTT.

CDR3 protein: CASSSLGLRAGEYSYGYTF. In DNA form, the CDR3 reads TGTGCCAGCAGTTCCCTGGGGCTTAGGGCCGGAGAATACTCCTATGGCTACACCTTC. This chain links TRBV27 with TRBJ1-2; D perhaps matches TRBD1 (5 bases). CDR1 MNHEY and CDR2 SMNVEV come from the germline V gene (reference sequence). The CDR3 has 19 residues. V lost 4 bases and J 4 bases, leaving 28 bases between the germline ends.

This chain joins TRBV10-2 and TRBJ2-2, with TRBD2 as a possible D gene (6 bases). Per the germline V gene, CDR1 is WSHSY and CDR2 is SAAADI. The CDR3 sequence is 15 residues long. V gave up 4 bases and J gave up 1 base, with 10 bases separating them. In DNA form, the CDR3 reads TGCGCCAGCAGTGTGCAGGGACTGAACACCGGGGAGCTGTTTTTT. Residues: CASSVQGLNTGELFF.

Only one count was recorded for this clone. This rearrangement joins TRBV25-1 to TRBJ2-3; the D gene could be TRBD1 or TRBD2 (5 bases each). CDR3 length: 14 amino acids. Germline V gene data show CDR1 as MGHDK and CDR2 as SYGVNS. Trimming stripped 3 bases from V and 4 bases from J, with 11 bases between. Here the CDR3 reads CASSEAGTPDTQYF. For the CDR3, the DNA is TGTGCCAGCAGTGAGGCAGGGACCCCAGATACGCAGTATTTT.